This section outlines one TCR beta chain sequence together with its context. Libraries were prepared by immunoSEQ multiplex PCR; TCRdb keeps only in-frame clonotypes and omits some of them. The table shows 120,000 or so clones, with about 85% occurring only once. This entry comes from a study of blood T cell repertoires in COVID-19. Study context: PBMCs, B-cell-depleted T cells, or T cells provided the cDNA or gDNA that made up the material.

Deletions cut 0 bases from V and 8 bases from J, with 7 bases between. Looked up from germline, CDR1 is GTSNPN and CDR2 is SVGIG (reference sequence). The CDR3 runs 12 residues. Sequenced: peripheral blood. This TCR came from a human donor in a cohort sampled during active COVID-19. This rearrangement joins TRBV30 to TRBJ1-4; D unclear. This chain's CDR3 is CAWSVSWEKLFF. The CDR3 DNA follows: TGTGCCTGGAGTGTGAGTTGGGAAAAACTGTTTTTT.